This T cell receptor (beta chain) was sequenced in a study of early T cells in non-severe SARS-CoV-2 infection. Germline V gene sequence: CDR1 SGHTA, CDR2 FQGTGA. V was cut by 5 bases and J by 0 bases, with 4 bases left in between. The CDR3 sequence is 13 residues long. Individual cDNA molecules each received unique molecular identifiers attached to them. TCRdb re-called the 5' RACE reads with MiXCR, one entry per CDR3 protein. The sample carries 30,000 or so distinct CDR3 sequences, around 5% recorded once. The source of this sequence is an adult who was a healthcare worker with PCR-confirmed SARS-CoV-2 infection or an uninfected control (not recorded which). The rearrangement uses TRBV7-3 and TRBJ2-2; unclear D gene. The specimen sequenced was whole blood. DNA of the CDR3: TGTGCCAGCAGCCTTACGAACACCGGGGAGCTGTTTTTT. Translated: CASSLTNTGELFF.